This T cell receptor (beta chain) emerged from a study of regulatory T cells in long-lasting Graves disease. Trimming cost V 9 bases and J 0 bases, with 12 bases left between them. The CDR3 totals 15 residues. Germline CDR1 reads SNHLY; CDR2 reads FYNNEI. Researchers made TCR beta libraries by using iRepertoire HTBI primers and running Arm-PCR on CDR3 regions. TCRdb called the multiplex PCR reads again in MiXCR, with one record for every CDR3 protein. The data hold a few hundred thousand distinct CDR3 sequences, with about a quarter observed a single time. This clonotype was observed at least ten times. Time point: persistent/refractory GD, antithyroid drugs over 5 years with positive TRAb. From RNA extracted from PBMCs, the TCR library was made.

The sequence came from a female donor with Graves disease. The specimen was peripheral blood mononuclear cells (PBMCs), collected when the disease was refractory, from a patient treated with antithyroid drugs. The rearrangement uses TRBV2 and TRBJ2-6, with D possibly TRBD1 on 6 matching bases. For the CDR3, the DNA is TGTGCCAGTCGATTACAGGGCTCTGGGGCCAACGTCCTGACTTTC. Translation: CASRLQGSGANVLTF.